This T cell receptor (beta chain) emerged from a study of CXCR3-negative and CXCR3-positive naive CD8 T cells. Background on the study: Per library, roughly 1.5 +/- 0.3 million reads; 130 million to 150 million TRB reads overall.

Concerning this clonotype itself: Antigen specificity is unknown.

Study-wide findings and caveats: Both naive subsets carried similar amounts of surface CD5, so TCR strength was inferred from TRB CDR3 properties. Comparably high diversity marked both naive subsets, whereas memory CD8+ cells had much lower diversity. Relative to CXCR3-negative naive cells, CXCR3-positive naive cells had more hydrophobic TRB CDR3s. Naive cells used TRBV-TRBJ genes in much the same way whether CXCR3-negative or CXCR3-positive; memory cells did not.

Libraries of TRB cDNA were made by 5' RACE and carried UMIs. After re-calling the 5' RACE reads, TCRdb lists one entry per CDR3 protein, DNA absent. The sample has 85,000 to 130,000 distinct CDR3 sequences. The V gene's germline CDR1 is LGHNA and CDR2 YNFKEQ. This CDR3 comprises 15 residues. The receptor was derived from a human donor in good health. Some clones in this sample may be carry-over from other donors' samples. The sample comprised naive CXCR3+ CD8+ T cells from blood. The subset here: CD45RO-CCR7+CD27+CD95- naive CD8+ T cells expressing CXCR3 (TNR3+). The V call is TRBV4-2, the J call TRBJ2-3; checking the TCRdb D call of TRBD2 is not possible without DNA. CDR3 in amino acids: CASRLRGGGPDTQYF.